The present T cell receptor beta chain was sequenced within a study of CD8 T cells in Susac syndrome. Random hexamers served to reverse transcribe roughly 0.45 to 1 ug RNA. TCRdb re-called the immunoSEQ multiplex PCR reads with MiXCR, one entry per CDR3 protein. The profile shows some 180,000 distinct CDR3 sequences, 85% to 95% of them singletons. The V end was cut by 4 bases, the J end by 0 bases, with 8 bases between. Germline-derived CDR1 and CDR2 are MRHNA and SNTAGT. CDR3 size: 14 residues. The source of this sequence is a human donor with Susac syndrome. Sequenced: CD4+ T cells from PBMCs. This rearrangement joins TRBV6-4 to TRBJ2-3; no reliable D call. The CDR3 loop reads CASSVMASTDTQYF. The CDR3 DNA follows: TGTGCCAGCAGTGTGATGGCCAGCACAGATACGCAGTATTTT.